The T cell receptor beta chain under discussion was sequenced for a study of blood T cell repertoires in COVID-19. Profiling relied on immunoSEQ multiplex PCR, and the TCRdb table lists in-frame clones only, not all of them. The sample carries around 160,000 clones, approximately 85% recorded once. The germline gives CDR1 MNHEY, CDR2 SVGEGT. V shed 6 bases and J shed 2 bases, with 14 bases lying between them. This CDR3 spans 16 amino acids. The chain carries TRBV6-2 or TRBV6-3 and TRBJ2-6, with D perhaps matching TRBD1 (5 bases). The sequence derives from an older woman with COVID-19, enrolled during active disease. What was sequenced was peripheral blood. The CDR3 here is CASSLPTRAGANVLTF. In DNA, the CDR3 is TGTGCCAGCAGCCTACCGACCAGGGCTGGGGCCAACGTCCTGACTTTC.